This TCR beta chain was sequenced in a study of human CD8 memory T cell subsets (dated by TCRdb to 2020 to 2022). In the study overall: TCRbeta repertoires of stem-like (TSTEM), progenitor exhausted-like (TPEX) and effector memory CD8+ T cell subsets were compared to assess their clonal relationships. TCRbeta repertoires were obtained from TSTEM, TPEX and effector memory subsets contributed by each of roughly six donors. Broad study findings and their caveats: TSTEM and TPEX subsets showed similarly high normalized Shannon-Wiener diversity, whereas effector memory subsets were comparatively less diverse. Based on Chao1 estimates, TSTEM subsets appeared to have greater repertoire diversity than TPEX subsets, which may reflect a broader range of specificities. Sequencing was limited to TCRbeta chains, and the repertoire comparisons were based on six donors analyzed with paired t-tests and Bonferroni correction. Clonotypes were shared with effector memory cells by both stem-like subsets, but only minimal overlap was found between TSTEM and TPEX repertoires, suggesting distinct antigen spectra.

As for this clonotype: The target of this receptor is not known.

Based on the germline V gene, the CDR1 and CDR2 sequences are MDHEN and SYDVKM. The CDR3 runs 15 residues from the cysteine to the phenylalanine. DNA for this receptor is not on file. A Human TCR Profiling Kit was used to prepare UMI-labeled 5' RACE TCRbeta libraries. Every TCRbeta library was prepared in parallel with an identical number of PCR cycles. The published analysis was carried out like this. Each TCRbeta library contained between roughly 2,900 and 18,000 functional CDR3beta clonotypes. MIGEC 1.2.9 was used for UMI extraction and consensus assembly, with a minimum of three reads required per UMI. MiXCR 3.0.3 was used to extract in-frame CDR3beta repertoires. Each sample was downsampled to 42,000 randomly selected UMIs before diversity metrics were computed in VDJtools 1.2.1. Repertoire overlap metrics D, R and F2 were calculated in VDJtools for the top 3,000 clones of each sample pair. Following reprocessing of the reads by TCRdb, the data hold one row per CDR3 protein sequence and no DNA is available. Clone size and V and J calls follow TCRdb, not the original study. The table for this sample shows around 9,800 distinct CDR3 sequences. The leading ten clones occupy 15% to 19% of the sample.

Density gradient separation was used to isolate peripheral blood mononuclear cells from buffy coats of healthy donors. In the study, negative magnetic separation with EasySep or MojoSort CD8+ T cell isolation kits was used to enrich total CD8+ T cells. An RNeasy Mini Kit was used to extract total RNA from duplicate vials of approximately 140,000 sorted CD8+ T cells per subset. PBMCs were used either fresh or after being cryopreserved in fetal bovine serum containing around 9.4% DMSO. CD8+ T cell subsets were sorted to purity by fluorescence-activated cell sorting on a FACSAria III. Recombination joined TRBV28 with TRBJ2-1; there is no DNA to check the TCRdb D call of TRBD2. This sequence was found in a human donor in good health. The sample consisted of CD8+ T cells from PBMCs. The CDR3 here reads CASAGDSGRTNEQFF.